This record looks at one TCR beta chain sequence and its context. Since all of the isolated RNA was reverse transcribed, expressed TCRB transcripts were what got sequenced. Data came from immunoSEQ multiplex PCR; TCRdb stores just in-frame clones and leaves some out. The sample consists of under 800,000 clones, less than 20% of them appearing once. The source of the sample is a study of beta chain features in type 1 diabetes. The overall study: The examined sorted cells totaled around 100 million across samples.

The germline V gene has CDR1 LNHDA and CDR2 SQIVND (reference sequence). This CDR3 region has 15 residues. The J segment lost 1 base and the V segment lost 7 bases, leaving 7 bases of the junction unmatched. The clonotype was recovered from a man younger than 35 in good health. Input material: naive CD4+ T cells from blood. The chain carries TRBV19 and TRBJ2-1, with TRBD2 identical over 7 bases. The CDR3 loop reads CASTPTGGSYNEQFF. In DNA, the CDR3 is TGTGCCAGTACCCCCACGGGAGGTTCCTACAATGAGCAGTTCTTC.